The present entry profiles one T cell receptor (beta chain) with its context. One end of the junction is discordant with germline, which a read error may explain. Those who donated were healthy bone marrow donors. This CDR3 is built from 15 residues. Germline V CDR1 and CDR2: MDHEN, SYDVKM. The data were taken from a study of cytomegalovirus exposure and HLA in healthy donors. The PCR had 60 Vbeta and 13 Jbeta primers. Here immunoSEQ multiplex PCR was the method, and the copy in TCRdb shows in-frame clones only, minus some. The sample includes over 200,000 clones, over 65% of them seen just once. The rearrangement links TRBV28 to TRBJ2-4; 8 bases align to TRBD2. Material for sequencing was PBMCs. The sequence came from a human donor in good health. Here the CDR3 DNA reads TGTGCCAGCAATTTAGCGGGGCTAGCCAAAAACATTCAGTACTTC. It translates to CASNLAGLAKNIQYF.